This entry lists 9 T cell receptor beta chains sequenced from one sample in a study of CD8 T cells in Susac syndrome. Random hexamers served to reverse transcribe roughly 0.5 to 1 ug RNA. TCRdb reanalysed the immunoSEQ multiplex PCR reads using MiXCR and keeps one entry per CDR3 protein. The repertoire has 250,000 to 300,000 distinct CDR3 sequences, 85% of them found once; the top ten carry around 0.11%. Sequencing used CD8+ T cells from PBMCs. These receptors originate from a human donor with multiple sclerosis.

This clonotype was found once. The V and J genes are TRBV5-5 and TRBJ2-2; 8 bases are a match to TRBD2. Looked up from germline, CDR1 is SGHKS and CDR2 is YYEKEE (reference sequence). The CDR3 is 16 residues long. After removal of 4 bases from V and 4 bases from J, the junction contained 9 bases not matched to a gene. In DNA form, the CDR3 reads TGTGCCAGCAGCCTCCGTAGGACTAGCAGCACCGGGGAGCTGTTTTTT. Translated: CASSLRRTSSTGELFF.

The V gene is TRBV28, the J gene TRBJ1-1; 8 bases agree with TRBD1. The junction had 4 bases not matched to a gene; V was cut back by 3 bases and J by 4 bases. This CDR3 is built from 14 residues. Germline assignment: CDR1 MDHEN and CDR2 SYDVKM. CDR3 bases: TGTGCCAGCAGTTTGACAGGGGATGGCACTGAAGCTTTCTTT. It translates to CASSLTGDGTEAFF.

This clonotype showed up just a few times. The V gene is TRBV7-3, the J gene TRBJ1-1, with D hard to call. CDR3 length: 14 amino acids. Deletions cut 5 bases from V and 4 bases from J, with 14 bases between. Germline assignment: CDR1 SGHTA and CDR2 FQGTGA. The CDR3 nucleotides read TGTGCCAGCAGCCAAGGGTTATCTGGCACTGAAGCTTTCTTT. Amino acid sequence: CASSQGLSGTEAFF.

CDR3 in amino acids: CATSGSPRQGPDNEQFF. CDR3 in DNA: TGTGCCACCAGTGGTTCCCCCCGACAGGGGCCCGACAATGAGCAGTTCTTC. The genes are TRBV24-1 and TRBJ2-1; 8 bases map to TRBD1. Trimming cost V 5 bases and J 5 bases; bases outside gene matches: 13. This CDR3 is built from 17 residues. Germline lookup yields CDR1 KGHDR and CDR2 SFDVKD.

The chain employs TRBV25-1 and TRBJ2-5; 12 bases fit TRBD2. The germline V gene encodes CDR1 MGHDK and CDR2 SYGVNS. J was trimmed by 1 base and V by 6 bases; bases with no gene match: 9. The CDR3 consists of 17 residues. In DNA form, the CDR3 reads TGTGCCAGCAGCAGAAAGGGACTAGCGGGTCCCCAAGAGACCCAGTACTTC. Translation gives CASSRKGLAGPQETQYF.

The chain couples TRBV6-1 to TRBJ1-5; the D is unclear. With 2 bases removed from V and 2 bases from J, the gap between germline ends came to 13 bases. The germline V gene encodes CDR1 MNHNS and CDR2 SASEGT. The CDR3 contains 16 residues. The CDR3 bases are TGTGCCAGCAGTGAATGGGCAATCTCTGGCAATCAGCCCCAGCATTTT. It codes for CASSEWAISGNQPQHF.

The chain's CDR3 is CASSLSGDLNEQFF. DNA of the CDR3: TGTGCCAGCAGTTTATCGGGGGATCTGAATGAGCAGTTCTTC. V and J are TRBV27 and TRBJ2-1, with D perhaps being TRBD1 or TRBD2 (5 bases each). The CDR3 has 14 amino acids. V was cut by 0 bases and J by 7 bases, with 10 bases left in between. The germline gives CDR1 MNHEY, CDR2 SMNVEV (reference sequence).

This rearrangement joins TRBV27 to TRBJ1-5; 11 bases map to TRBD1. Unmatched junction bases numbered 12, after V lost 3 bases and J lost 2 bases. The CDR3 totals 19 residues. Germline CDR1 is MNHEY and CDR2 is SMNVEV (reference sequence). The CDR3 coding sequence is TGTGCCAGCAGTTTGTACTCCCGGACAGGGGGCGGGGGCAATCAGCCCCAGCATTTT. Translation: CASSLYSRTGGGGNQPQHF.

The sample holds one count of this clonotype. The chain has TRBV10-3 and TRBJ2-7, with D perhaps TRBD1 or TRBD2 (5 bases each). V was pared by 0 bases and J by 3 bases, with 12 bases between. CDR1 and CDR2 from the germline V gene are ENHRY and SYGVKD. This CDR3 region has 15 residues. The CDR3 nucleotides read TGTGCCATCAGTGAGTCGGGGGAGCCCTACTACGAGCAGTACTTC. Protein product: CAISESGEPYYEQYF.